The 23 T cell receptor beta chains below were found in one sample sequenced in a study of T cell changes during pregnancy in multiple sclerosis (dated by TCRdb to between 2018 and 2021). The library was made by the immunoSEQ multiplex PCR assay. This immuneACCESS table, as held by TCRdb, lists in-frame sequences with V and J called but not all clones. Of the missing ones, under half trace to an unresolved V gene in checked studies; the others have no known cause. The sample table records roughly 110,000 clones; approximately 90% of these occur just once. The biggest ten clones account for about 0.78% of the sample. Sample: peripheral blood, taken in the third trimester of pregnancy. The receptors originated from a female donor in good health, enrolled as a control in a pregnancy study.

The chain combines TRBV11-2 with TRBJ2-5; possibly TRBD1 for D (5 bases). Trimming cost V 0 bases and J 5 bases, with 16 bases left between them. Germline values: CDR1 SGHAT, CDR2 FQNNGV. CDR3 length: 16 amino acids. The DNA for the CDR3 is TGTGCCAGCAGCTTAGATATCCTCGGCAGGGCGGAGACCCAGTACTTC. Its protein product is CASSLDILGRAETQYF.

The chain carries TRBV7-8 and TRBJ1-3; D uncertain. CDR1 and CDR2 (germline): SGHVS, FQNEAQ. Trimming removed 5 bases at V and 1 base at J, with 15 bases between. The CDR3 runs to 16 residues. The CDR3 DNA follows: TGTGCCAGCAGCCCGGGTGCAGTGGTATCTGGAAACACCATATATTTT. Translation gives CASSPGAVVSGNTIYF.

This chain links TRBV7-2 with TRBJ2-7; 9 positions agree with TRBD1. The trim removed 5 bases at V and 3 bases at J, leaving 11 bases unmatched. The CDR3 covers 16 residues. From germline, CDR1 is SGHTA and CDR2 FQGNSA. In DNA form, the CDR3 reads TGTGCCAGCAGCCGCACACAGGGGGCGTTATTCTACGAGCAGTACTTC. It codes for CASSRTQGALFYEQYF.

This chain joins TRBV27 and TRBJ2-3; 10 bases map to TRBD2. Per the germline V gene, CDR1 is MNHEY and CDR2 is SMNVEV (reference sequence). This CDR3 is built from 19 residues. J gave up 3 bases and V 3 bases, and 15 bases lay outside the gene matches. The CDR3 region is CASSFGSGLAGGNTDTQYF. The CDR3 DNA follows: TGTGCCAGCAGTTTTGGTTCCGGTTTAGCGGGGGGTAATACAGATACGCAGTATTTT.

The rearrangement uses TRBV5-1 and TRBJ2-7, with 13 bases aligning to TRBD2. Germline CDR1 and CDR2: SGHRS and YFSETQ. The CDR3 covers 19 residues. V shed 3 bases and J 0 bases; nucleotides not matched to a gene: 12. CDR3 protein: CASSSLGGLAGVSSYEQYF. The CDR3 DNA sequence: TGCGCCAGCAGCTCCCTAGGAGGACTAGCGGGGGTTAGCTCCTACGAGCAGTACTTC.

This sequence joins TRBV5-6 and TRBJ2-3, with 9 bases aligning to TRBD1. Unmatched junction bases numbered 8, after V lost 3 bases and J lost 6 bases. The germline V gene has CDR1 SGHDT and CDR2 YYEEEE. This CDR3 has 15 amino acids. The CDR3 loop is CASSSGTGPFDTQYF. DNA of the CDR3: TGTGCCAGCAGCTCGGGGACAGGGCCGTTTGATACGCAGTATTTT.

This sequence joins TRBV30 and TRBJ1-6, with 8 bases matching TRBD1. This CDR3 contains 15 residues. Trimming at V came to 0 bases and at J to 7 bases, leaving 5 bases not matched to a gene. Germline V gene data show CDR1 as GTSNPN and CDR2 as SVGIG (reference sequence). Here the CDR3 reads CAWSVLRGRNSPLHF. As DNA, the CDR3 is TGTGCCTGGAGTGTACTCAGGGGGCGAAATTCACCCCTCCACTTT.

J is TRBJ1-2 and V is TRBV6-5; D might be TRBD1 (5 bases). This CDR3 comprises 15 residues. The V and J ends lost 6 bases and 2 bases respectively, with 16 bases between them. The germline CDR1 and CDR2 sequences are MNHEY and SVGAGI. The CDR3: CASRSGGVANYGYTF. The CDR3 DNA is TGTGCCAGCAGGTCCGGGGGGGTGGCGAACTATGGCTACACCTTC.

V is TRBV7-3 and J is TRBJ2-2; 7 bases match TRBD1. Losses at the gene ends were 2 bases for V and 1 base for J; bases not matched to a gene: 1. Germline V lookup: CDR1 SGHTA, CDR2 FQGTGA. The length of the CDR3 is 15 residues. The CDR3 DNA reads as TGTGCCAGCAGCTTATGGACAGGGAACACCGGGGAGCTGTTTTTT. This sequence encodes CASSLWTGNTGELFF.

V is TRBV11-3 and J is TRBJ2-7; no definite D call. The CDR3 runs 15 residues. In germline, CDR1 is SGHNT, CDR2 YENEEA. The V end lost 5 bases, the J end lost 1 base, and 15 bases lay between the germline ends. CDR3 bases: TGTGCCAGCAGCCCACATCCCCTGGTTTCCTACGAGCAGTACTTC. Translated, it gives CASSPHPLVSYEQYF.

The V gene is TRBV5-1, the J gene TRBJ1-1, with 10 bases lining up with TRBD1. CDR1 SGHRS and CDR2 YFSETQ come from the germline V gene. Unmatched junction bases numbered 2, after V lost 4 bases and J lost 2 bases. CDR3 length: 14 residues. In nucleotides, the CDR3 is TGCGCCAGCAGCCGGGACAGGGGAAACACTGAAGCTTTCTTT. This translates into CASSRDRGNTEAFF.

J is TRBJ2-7 and V is TRBV6-5; the D gene is possibly TRBD2 (7 bases). The germline V gene has CDR1 MNHEY and CDR2 SVGAGI. The CDR3 loop spans 16 amino acids. The germline V and J ends were trimmed by 4 bases and 5 bases, with 21 bases remaining between them. The CDR3 reads CASSSPSKGGEDEQYF. DNA of the CDR3: TGTGCCAGCAGTTCCCCTTCTAAGGGGGGGGAAGACGAGCAGTACTTC.

For the CDR3, the DNA is TGTGCCAGCAGCCCGAGAGAGGCTAACTATGGCTACACCTTC. Encoded protein: CASSPREANYGYTF. The chain carries TRBV6-5 and TRBJ1-2; unclear D gene. V was cut by 6 bases and J by 0 bases, with 11 bases left in between. From germline, CDR1 is MNHEY and CDR2 SVGAGI. The length of the CDR3 is 14 residues.

The chain recombines TRBV5-1 with TRBJ2-7; D is perhaps TRBD1 (7 bases). Per the germline V gene, CDR1 is SGHRS and CDR2 is YFSETQ. The CDR3 has 15 residues. Trimming pared 3 bases from V and 5 bases from J, leaving 18 bases between. CDR3 sequence (DNA): TGCGCCAGCAGCTGGCGACAGGGTAGCGGTAACGAGCAGTACTTC. It encodes CASSWRQGSGNEQYF.

The V and J genes are TRBV4-1 and TRBJ1-1; a possible D gene is TRBD1 (5 bases). Per the germline V gene, CDR1 is MGHRA and CDR2 is YSYEKL. CDR3 length: 16 residues. The germline V and J ends were trimmed by 2 bases and 6 bases, with 19 bases remaining between them. The DNA for the CDR3 is TGCGCCAGCAGCCAACCCCGGGAGGCAGGCAGGGCTGAAGCTTTCTTT. This codes for CASSQPREAGRAEAFF.

The rearrangement uses TRBV5-6 and TRBJ1-2, with D perhaps matching TRBD1 (6 bases). CDR1 is SGHDT and CDR2 is YYEEEE in the germline V gene. V was shortened by 4 bases and J by 2 bases, with 9 bases between the two germline ends. The CDR3 loop spans 13 amino acids. CDR3 coding DNA: TGTGCCAGCAGCCGGGACATAAACTATGGCTACACCTTC. Translating gives CASSRDINYGYTF.

The chain joins TRBV9 to TRBJ2-3, with a weak D call TRBD1 (5 bases). Looked up from germline, CDR1 is SGDLS and CDR2 is YYNGEE. This CDR3 is 11 amino acids long. The ends were cut back, 3 bases at V and 6 bases at J, with 5 bases in the middle. CDR3: CASSEGDTQYF. The CDR3 coding sequence is TGTGCCAGCAGCGAGGGGGATACGCAGTATTTT. Looking up the rest from reference TRBV9 and TRBJ2-3 gives the full variable domain: DSGVTQTPKHLITATGQRVTLRCSPRSGDLSVYWYQQSLDQGLQFLIQYYNGEERAKGNILERFSAQQFPDLHSELNLSSLELGDSALYFCASSEGDTQYFGPGTRLTVL.

This clone was observed a handful of times. The rearrangement uses TRBV9 and TRBJ2-7; 9 bases agree with TRBD1. J was trimmed by 3 bases and V by 0 bases; bases with no gene match: 1. This CDR3 spans 14 amino acids. In germline, CDR1 is SGDLS, CDR2 YYNGEE. Here the CDR3 DNA reads TGTGCCAGCAGCGTAGGGACAGGGGACTACGAGCAGTACTTC. Translated, it gives CASSVGTGDYEQYF.

V and J are TRBV2 and TRBJ2-5; D is perhaps TRBD2 (5 bases). The CDR3 is 10 amino acids. With 8 bases removed from V and 9 bases from J, the gap between germline ends came to 10 bases. CDR1 and CDR2 (germline): SNHLY, FYNNEI. The CDR3 loop reads CASLTGAQYF. The DNA for the CDR3 is TGTGCCAGCCTAACCGGGGCCCAGTACTTC.

The J gene is TRBJ2-1, the V gene TRBV7-2, with 13 bases that match TRBD2. The CDR3 totals 18 residues. V shed 5 bases, J shed 0 bases, and the junction held 7 bases outside the gene matches. The germline V gene has CDR1 SGHTA and CDR2 FQGNSA. The CDR3 region is CASSQWTSGSFSYNEQFF. CDR3 bases: TGTGCCAGCAGCCAATGGACTAGCGGGAGCTTCTCCTACAATGAGCAGTTCTTC.

The chain couples TRBV25-1 to TRBJ2-2; the D gene is possibly TRBD2 (6 bases). The length of the CDR3 is 12 residues. Germline-derived CDR1 and CDR2 are MGHDK and SYGVNS. Trimming shortened V by 6 bases and J by 6 bases, and 8 bases separated the two germline ends. The CDR3 DNA is TGTGCCAGCAGCAGGGAGGCCGGGGAGCTGTTTTTT. This sequence encodes CASSREAGELFF.

The chain carries TRBV6-5 and TRBJ1-2; the D is unclear. V was cut by 0 bases and J by 8 bases, with 16 bases left in between. The CDR3 covers 15 residues. Germline-derived CDR1 and CDR2 are MNHEY and SVGAGI. The DNA of the CDR3 is TGTGCCAGCAGTTACTCGCGAGGGATTCGGTACGGCTACACCTTC. This sequence encodes CASSYSRGIRYGYTF.

The V and J genes are TRBV9 and TRBJ2-7; D uncertain. Germline CDR1 and CDR2: SGDLS and YYNGEE. The ends were cut back, 0 bases at V and 3 bases at J, with 7 bases in the middle. The CDR3 is 13 residues long. The DNA of the CDR3 is TGTGCCAGCAGCGTAGCTACCGGCTACGAGCAGTACTTC. It is translated as CASSVATGYEQYF.